This note documents a single TCR beta chain sequence. The sample comes from a study of identical twins. V was shortened by 4 bases and J by 2 bases, with 12 bases between the two germline ends. CDR1 is WSHSY, CDR2 SAAADI, per germline. The CDR3 runs 14 residues. Using its own MiXCR run on the 5' RACE reads, TCRdb lists one record per CDR3 protein. The sample includes 550,000 to 700,000 distinct CDR3 sequences, 21% of them seen just once. The same sample was also used in a study of T cells expressing NK-cell markers.

The TCR originated in a woman under 30 in good health. The sequencing sample was made of PBMCs. This sequence joins TRBV10-2 and TRBJ2-7; D gene uncertain. The CDR3: CASSAEISTYEQYF. The DNA of the CDR3 is TGCGCCAGCAGTGCAGAAATATCCACCTACGAGCAGTACTTC.